One and the same sample provided the 24 T cell receptor beta chains below, sequenced in a study of T cell clonotyping in hematopoietic cell transplantation. TCRdb's table, derived via immunoSEQ multiplex PCR, lists solely in-frame clones and lacks some. The top ten hold about a third of the sample, which has about 9,000 clones, roughly nine tenths seen once. The source material was PBMCs, sampled 180 days after allogeneic stem cell transplant. These receptors were obtained from a human patient who had an allogeneic stem cell transplant, so the T cells may come from the graft donor. The donor label of this sample is uncertain. Some clones in this sample may be carry-over from other donors' samples.

In DNA, the CDR3 is TGTGCCAGCAGCTCCTTCTACAGGGTGGAGTACTTGAACACTGAAGCTTTCTTT. Translation gives CASSSFYRVEYLNTEAFF. The rearrangement uses TRBV7-8 and TRBJ1-1, with a possible D match to TRBD1 (6 bases). V was clipped by 4 bases and J by 0 bases, with 21 bases between them. From germline, CDR1 is SGHVS and CDR2 FQNEAQ. There are 18 residues in the CDR3. The full variable domain, rest sourced from reference TRBV7-8 and TRBJ1-1, is GAGVSQSPRYKVAKRGQDVALRCDPISGHVSLFWYQQALGQGPEFLTYFQNEAQLDKSGLPSDRFFAERPEGSVSTLKIQRTQQEDSAVYLCASSSFYRVEYLNTEAFFGQGTRLTVV.

The CDR3 DNA reads TGTGCCAGTAGTAGCTTACAGGTCACGGGAAACACCATATATTTT. It encodes CASSSLQVTGNTIYF. V is TRBV19 and J is TRBJ1-3; tentatively, D is TRBD1 (5 bases). The CDR3 totals 15 residues. Trimming took off 4 bases at V and 4 bases at J, with 14 bases between the two ends. CDR1 and CDR2 (germline): LNHDA, SQIVND (reference sequence). Based on the CDR3 plus reference TRBV19 and TRBJ1-3, the full variable domain is DGGITQSPKYLFRKEGQNVTLSCEQNLNHDAMYWYRQDPGQGLRLIYYSQIVNDFQKGDIAEGYSVSREKKESFPLTVTSAQKNPTAFYLCASSSLQVTGNTIYFGEGSWLTVV.

The chain couples TRBV29-1 to TRBJ1-2, with D maybe TRBD1 (5 bases). The CDR3 has 14 residues. With 7 bases removed from V and 7 bases from J, the gap between germline ends came to 22 bases. Germline values: CDR1 SQVTM, CDR2 ANQGSEA. DNA for the CDR3: TGCAGCGCAATACTCGACAGTCTTGGGGCTGGCTACACCTTC. Protein product: CSAILDSLGAGYTF.

This clone showed up just a few times. J is TRBJ1-2 and V is TRBV6-6; maybe TRBD1 (5 bases). CDR1 and CDR2 (germline): MNHNY, SVGAGI (reference sequence). Deletions cut 7 bases from V and 1 base from J, with 13 bases between. The CDR3 spans 14 residues. This chain's CDR3 is CASTNGGSNYGYTF. For the CDR3, the DNA is TGTGCCAGCACCAACGGGGGGAGTAACTATGGCTACACCTTC.

This chain uses TRBV18 with TRBJ2-2, with D uncertain. Trimming cost V 6 bases and J 8 bases, with 22 bases left between them. The V gene's germline CDR1 is KGHSH and CDR2 LQKENI. There are 16 residues in the CDR3. The CDR3 nucleotides read TGTGCCAGCTCGTCAATTCTCCAAGACCAAGGGGGGGAGCTGTTTTTT. It translates to CASSSILQDQGGELFF.

The chain links TRBV4-1 to TRBJ2-6, with D unclear. This CDR3 spans 17 amino acids. Germline V gives CDR1 MGHRA, CDR2 YSYEKL. Trimming took 0 bases from V and 0 from J, leaving 9 bases between them. CDR3 residues: CASSQDVRSSGANVLTF. In nucleotides, the CDR3 is TGCGCCAGCAGCCAAGATGTTCGGAGCTCTGGGGCCAACGTCCTGACTTTC.

The chain employs TRBV6-1 and TRBJ2-2, with TRBD2 matching 11 bases. The germline gives CDR1 MNHNS, CDR2 SASEGT. J gave up 1 base and V 3 bases, and 7 bases lay outside the gene matches. The CDR3 runs to 18 residues. The CDR3 region is CASSDPTSGGLNTGELFF. As DNA, the CDR3 is TGTGCCAGCAGTGACCCCACTAGCGGGGGTTTGAACACCGGGGAGCTGTTTTTT.

In regard to this clone: A read error may account for a junction end that differs from germline. The rearrangement joins TRBV6-1 to TRBJ1-3; TRBD1 might be the D (5 bases). Looked up from germline, CDR1 is MNHNS and CDR2 is SASEGT. The CDR3 contains 14 residues. Written as DNA, the CDR3 is TGTGCCAGTAGTGAAGGGCGACAGTATTTCACCATATATTTT. Amino acids: CASSEGRQYFTIYF.

This chain connects TRBV9 to TRBJ2-7; D gene unclear. The CDR3 loop spans 14 amino acids. Germline CDR1 is SGDLS and CDR2 is YYNGEE. V lost 0 bases and J lost 4, with 11 bases in between. The CDR3 is CASSVGQTPYEQYF. In DNA form, the CDR3 reads TGTGCCAGCAGCGTAGGCCAGACGCCGTACGAGCAGTACTTC.

The chain has TRBV9 and TRBJ2-7; 10 bases match TRBD1. CDR1 is SGDLS and CDR2 is YYNGEE in the germline V gene. There are 15 residues in the CDR3. V was pared by 3 bases and J by 7 bases, with 10 bases of the junction left unmatched. CDR3 region: CASSATGTGAIEQYF. CDR3 sequence (DNA): TGTGCCAGCAGCGCTACCGGGACAGGGGCGATTGAGCAGTACTTC.

This clone has just one count. V is TRBV5-4 and J is TRBJ1-2, with D possibly TRBD1 on 6 matching bases. V lost 4 bases and J lost 4, with 11 bases in between. Germline V lookup: CDR1 SGHNT, CDR2 YYREEE (reference sequence). The CDR3 is made up of 13 amino acids. The CDR3 sequence is CASSLQGGYGYTF. In DNA, the CDR3 is TGTGCCAGCAGCCTACAGGGCGGCTATGGCTACACCTTC.

The chain links TRBV4-2 to TRBJ2-7; the match to TRBD2 covers 8 bases. Per the germline V gene, CDR1 is LGHNA and CDR2 is YNFKEQ. The CDR3 extends over 15 amino acids. The J segment lost 4 bases and the V segment lost 6 bases, leaving 11 bases of the junction unmatched. CDR3: CASRLGTGGHYEQYF. In DNA form, the CDR3 reads TGTGCCAGCAGGTTAGGGACGGGGGGGCATTACGAGCAGTACTTC.

The chain is built from TRBV4-2 and TRBJ1-5; maybe TRBD1 (6 bases). The CDR3 has 14 amino acids. The germline CDR1 and CDR2 sequences are LGHNA and YNFKEQ. V lost 0 bases and J lost 5, with 8 bases in between. Here the CDR3 reads CASSQDTGYQPQHF. The CDR3 DNA sequence: TGTGCCAGCAGCCAAGACACAGGGTATCAGCCCCAGCATTTT.

The chain employs TRBV15 and TRBJ1-1, with 9 bases aligning to TRBD1. V dropped 4 bases and J dropped 3; count of bases not matched to a gene: 6. CDR3 size: 15 residues. In germline, CDR1 is LNHNV, CDR2 YYDKDF (reference sequence). CDR3 amino acids: CATSTRTGADTEAFF. Written as DNA, the CDR3 is TGTGCCACCAGCACCCGGACAGGGGCGGACACTGAAGCTTTCTTT.

V usage is TRBV2 and J usage is TRBJ1-6, with D uncertain. The CDR3 is 15 amino acids. In germline, CDR1 is SNHLY, CDR2 FYNNEI. V lost 2 bases and J lost 14, with 19 bases in between. In nucleotides, the CDR3 is TGTGCCAGCAGTGAACACCCCCTTTTCTCTTCGGCCCTCCACTTT. Residues: CASSEHPLFSSALHF.

The CDR3 here is CASSHTGGDTQYF. The CDR3 bases are TGCGCCAGCAGCCATACCGGGGGGGATACGCAGTATTTT. V gene TRBV4-3 combines with J gene TRBJ2-3; 7 bases align to TRBD2. The V and J ends lost 3 bases and 6 bases, in that order; junction bases with no gene match: 3. The CDR3 runs to 13 residues. Germline V gene lookup returns CDR1 LGHNA and CDR2 YSLEER.

The gene calls are TRBV11-2 and TRBJ1-1, with D unclear. There are 14 residues in the CDR3. V shed 5 bases and J shed 1 base, with 11 bases lying between them. CDR1 is SGHAT and CDR2 is FQNNGV in the germline V gene. The CDR3 reads CASSIHLRNTEAFF. The CDR3 DNA is TGTGCCAGCAGCATACACCTTAGGAACACTGAAGCTTTCTTT.

The chain combines TRBV10-2 with TRBJ1-5; D remains unclear. Trimming removed 5 bases from V and 0 bases from J, with 11 bases in between. Germline loops: CDR1 WSHSY, CDR2 SAAADI. The CDR3 is 15 residues long. The CDR3 region is CASSRTITSNQPQHF. In DNA form, the CDR3 reads TGCGCCAGCAGTCGGACCATCACTAGCAATCAGCCCCAGCATTTT.

The J gene is TRBJ2-2, the V gene TRBV28, with TRBD2 matching over 10 bases. Germline loops: CDR1 MDHEN, CDR2 SYDVKM. The CDR3 consists of 13 residues. Trimming removed 5 bases from V and 6 bases from J; junction bases left unmatched: 0. The DNA for the CDR3 is TGTGCCAGCAGTCTAGCGGGGGCCGGGGAGCTGTTTTTT. Protein sequence: CASSLAGAGELFF.

The V call is TRBV7-2, the J call TRBJ1-4; D perhaps matches TRBD1 (6 bases). The CDR3 length is 14 residues. Germline-derived CDR1 and CDR2 are SGHTA and FQGNSA. The ends were cut back, 1 base at V and 6 bases at J, with 9 bases in the middle. This CDR3 reads CASSLEWTDEKLFF. The CDR3 coding sequence is TGTGCCAGCAGCTTAGAATGGACAGATGAAAAACTGTTTTTT.

This chain joins TRBV30 and TRBJ2-5; D unclear. Trimming left V 4 bases short and J 5 bases short, with 14 bases between. The germline CDR1 and CDR2 sequences are GTSNPN and SVGIG (reference sequence). This CDR3 comprises 13 residues. The CDR3 coding sequence is TGTGCCTGGACCGACTTGCTTGGGGAGACCCAGTACTTC. It is translated as CAWTDLLGETQYF.

This clone was detected once. This chain connects TRBV28 to TRBJ2-5; 8 bases map to TRBD1. In germline, CDR1 is MDHEN, CDR2 SYDVKM. The junction had 7 bases not matched to a gene; V was cut back by 6 bases and J by 4 bases. The CDR3 is 14 amino acids. CDR3 residues: CASSLTGAGETQYF. The CDR3, as DNA: TGTGCCAGCAGCTTGACAGGGGCAGGAGAGACCCAGTACTTC.

The V and J genes are TRBV2 and TRBJ1-1, with D maybe TRBD1 (6 bases). Germline V gives CDR1 SNHLY, CDR2 FYNNEI. The CDR3 length is 13 residues. V lost 3 bases to trimming and J lost 4 bases, with 9 bases between them. The DNA of the CDR3 is TGTGCCAGCAGTGACAGGGGTCCCACTGAAGCTTTCTTT. The encoded protein is CASSDRGPTEAFF.

The gene calls are TRBV30 and TRBJ1-2, with 8 bases matching TRBD1. V shed 1 base and J 4 bases; nucleotides not matched to a gene: 11. CDR1 is GTSNPN and CDR2 is SVGIG in the germline V gene (reference sequence). The CDR3 is made up of 16 amino acids. CDR3 region: CAWSDAPRTGSYGYTF. The DNA for the CDR3 is TGTGCCTGGAGTGATGCCCCCCGGACAGGGAGCTATGGCTACACCTTC.